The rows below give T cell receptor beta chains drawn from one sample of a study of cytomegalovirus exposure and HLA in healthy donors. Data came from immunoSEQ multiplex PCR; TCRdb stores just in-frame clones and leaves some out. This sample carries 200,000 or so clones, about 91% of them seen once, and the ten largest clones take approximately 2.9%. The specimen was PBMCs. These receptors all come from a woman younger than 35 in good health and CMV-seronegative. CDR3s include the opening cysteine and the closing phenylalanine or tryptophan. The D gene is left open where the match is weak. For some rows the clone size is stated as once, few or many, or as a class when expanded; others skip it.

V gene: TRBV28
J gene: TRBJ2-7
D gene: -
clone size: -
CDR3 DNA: TGTGCCAGCAGTTTCAAGCGGTTGGTCTACGAGCAGTACTTC
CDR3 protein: CASSFKRLVYEQYF

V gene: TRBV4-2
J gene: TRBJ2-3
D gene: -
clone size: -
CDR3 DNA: TGTGCCAGCAGCCCGGGATTCTACACAGATACGCAGTATTTT
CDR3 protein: CASSPGFYTDTQYF

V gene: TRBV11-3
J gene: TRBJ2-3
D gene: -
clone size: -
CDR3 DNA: TGTGCCAGCAGCTTAGTTAGCGGTAGCGGTGCCGATACGCAGTATTTT
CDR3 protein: CASSLVSGSGADTQYF

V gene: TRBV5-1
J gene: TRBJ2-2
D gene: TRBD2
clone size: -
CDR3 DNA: TGCGCCAGCAGCCACATAGCGGGAGGGCCAGGCGGGGAGCTGTTTTTT
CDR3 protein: CASSHIAGGPGGELFF

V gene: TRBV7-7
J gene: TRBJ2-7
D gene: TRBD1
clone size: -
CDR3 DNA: TGTGCTAGCAGCTTAGACAGGGGCCACGAGCAGTACTTC
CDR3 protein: CASSLDRGHEQYF

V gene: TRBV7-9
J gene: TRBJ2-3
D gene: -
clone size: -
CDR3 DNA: TGTGCCAGCAGCTTCGAGGATACGCAGTATTTT
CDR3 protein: CASSFEDTQYF

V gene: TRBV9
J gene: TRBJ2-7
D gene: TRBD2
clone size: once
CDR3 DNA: TGTGCCAGCAGCGTAGCTTTAATGGGGACGGGAGGATACGAGCAGTACTTC
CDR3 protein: CASSVALMGTGGYEQYF

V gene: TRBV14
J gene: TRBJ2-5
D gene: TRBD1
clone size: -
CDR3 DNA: TGTGCCAGCAGCCAGGACAGGGGAGTGTCACAAGAGACCCAGTACTTC
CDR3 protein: CASSQDRGVSQETQYF

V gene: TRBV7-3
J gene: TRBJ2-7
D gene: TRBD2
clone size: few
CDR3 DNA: TGTGCCAGCAGCTTTCGTGCGGGAGGGCCGTCTGACGAGCAGTACTTC
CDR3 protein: CASSFRAGGPSDEQYF

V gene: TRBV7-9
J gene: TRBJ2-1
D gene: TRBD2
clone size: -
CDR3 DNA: TGTGCCAGCAGCTTATTTAGCGGGAGAAATGAGCAGTTCTTC
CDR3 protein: CASSLFSGRNEQFF

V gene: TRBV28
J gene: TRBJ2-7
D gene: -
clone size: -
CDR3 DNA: TGTGCCAGCAGTTCCCCCAAGCGGGCCGTCTACGAGCAGTACTTC
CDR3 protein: CASSSPKRAVYEQYF

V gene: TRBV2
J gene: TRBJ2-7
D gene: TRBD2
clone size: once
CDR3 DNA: TGTGCCAGCAGTCTGGTTAGCGGGAGGTCCTACGAGCAGTACTTC
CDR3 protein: CASSLVSGRSYEQYF

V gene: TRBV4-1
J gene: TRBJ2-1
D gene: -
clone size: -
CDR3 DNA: TGCGCCAGCAGGGAGCTGAATGAGCAGTTCTTC
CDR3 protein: CASRELNEQFF

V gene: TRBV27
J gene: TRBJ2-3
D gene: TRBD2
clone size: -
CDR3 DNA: TGTGCCAGCAGATCGGGACTAGCGGGAGTGGGGTATTTT
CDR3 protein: CASRSGLAGVGYF

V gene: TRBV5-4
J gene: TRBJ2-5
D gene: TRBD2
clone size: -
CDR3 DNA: TGTGCCAGCAGCTATAGCGGGACTCAAGAGACCCAGTACTTC
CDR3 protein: CASSYSGTQETQYF

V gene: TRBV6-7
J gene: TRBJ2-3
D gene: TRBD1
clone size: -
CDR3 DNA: TGTGCCAGCAGTTACTCGAGGGACAGGGTGATCGGAGATACGCAGTATTTT
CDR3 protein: CASSYSRDRVIGDTQYF

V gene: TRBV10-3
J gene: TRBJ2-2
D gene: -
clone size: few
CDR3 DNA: TGTGCCATCAGGGACAGTCCTAACACCGGGGAGCTGTTTTTT
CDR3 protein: CAIRDSPNTGELFF

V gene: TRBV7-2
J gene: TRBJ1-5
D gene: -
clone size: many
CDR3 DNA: TGTGCCAGCAGCTTAGAACGAGGGTACCAGCCCCAGCATTTT
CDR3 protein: CASSLERGYQPQHF

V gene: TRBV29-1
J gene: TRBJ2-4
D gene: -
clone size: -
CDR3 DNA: TGCAGCGTTGAAGATGGGGGACATAGGGCCAAAAACATTCAGTACTTC
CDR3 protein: CSVEDGGHRAKNIQYF

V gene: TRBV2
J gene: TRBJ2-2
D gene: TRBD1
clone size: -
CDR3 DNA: TGTGCCAGCAGCGAAACAGGGGCCGGGGAGCTGTTTTTT
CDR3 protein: CASSETGAGELFF

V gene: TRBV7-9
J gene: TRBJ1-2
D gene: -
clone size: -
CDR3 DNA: TGTGCCAGCAGCCCCGGGGTGGACCTTTCTAACTATGGCTACACCTTC
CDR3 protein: CASSPGVDLSNYGYTF

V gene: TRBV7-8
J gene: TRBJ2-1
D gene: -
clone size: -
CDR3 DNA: TGTGCCAGCAGCTTAGCGCTCAGCGGCAGCTCCTACAATGAGCAGTTCTTC
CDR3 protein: CASSLALSGSSYNEQFF

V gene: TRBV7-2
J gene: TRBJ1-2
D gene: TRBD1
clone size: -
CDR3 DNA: TGTGCCAGCAGCTCCTTAGGGGGCGGGTATGGCTACACCTTC
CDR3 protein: CASSSLGGGYGYTF

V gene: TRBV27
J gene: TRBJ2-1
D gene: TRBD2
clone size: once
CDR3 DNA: TGTGCCAGCAGTTTAGGAGGACTAGCCTACAATGAGCAGTTCTTC
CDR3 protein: CASSLGGLAYNEQFF

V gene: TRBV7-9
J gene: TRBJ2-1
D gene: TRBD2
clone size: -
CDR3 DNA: TGTGCCAGCAGCTTAGCGAATCGCGGGAGCAACAATGAGCAGTTCTTC
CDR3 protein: CASSLANRGSNNEQFF

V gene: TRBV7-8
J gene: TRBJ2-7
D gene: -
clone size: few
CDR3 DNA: TGTGCCAGCAGCCCAAACAGCTACGAGCAGTACTTC
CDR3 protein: CASSPNSYEQYF

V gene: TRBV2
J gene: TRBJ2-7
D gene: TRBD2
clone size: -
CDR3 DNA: TGTGCCAGCAGTGAGGGTGGAGCGGGAGTCCCATACGAGCAGTACTTC
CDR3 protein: CASSEGGAGVPYEQYF

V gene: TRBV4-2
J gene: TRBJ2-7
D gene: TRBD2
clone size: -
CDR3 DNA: TGTGCCAGCAGCCGGACGACTAGCGGGAGTCTCTACGAGCAGTACTTC
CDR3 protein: CASSRTTSGSLYEQYF

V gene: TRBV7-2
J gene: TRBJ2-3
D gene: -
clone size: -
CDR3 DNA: TGTGCCAGCAGCCCCGTTCGAGGCGGGGGACAAAAAGATACGCAGTATTTT
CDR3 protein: CASSPVRGGGQKDTQYF